This T cell receptor beta chain was recorded in a study of cytotoxic CD8 clonotypes in ibrutinib-treated CLL. Study as a whole: Productive templates per sample averaged 255,043; productive rearrangements, about 89,000.

Trimming cost V 4 bases and J 3 bases, with 13 bases left between them. This CDR3 comprises 14 residues. In germline, CDR1 is LGHNA, CDR2 YNFKEQ. As to this clone: The target antigen is unknown.

Only in-frame clones appear in the TCRdb table, and some are missing; sequencing was by immunoSEQ multiplex PCR. The data show under 75,000 clones, more than 70% seen once. The study's findings and limits: Clonality measured at baseline exceeded age-matched healthy donors, tracking circulating CD8+ T-cell counts.

The chain couples TRBV4-2 to TRBJ2-7; D may be TRBD2 (5 bases). The receptor comes from a human donor with chronic lymphocytic leukemia. Sequencing was performed on PBMCs, taken after 12 months of ibrutinib treatment. The CDR3 DNA reads as TGTGCCAGCAGCCGCCCGGGAAAACTCTACGAGCAGTACTTC. Translated: CASSRPGKLYEQYF.